A selection of T cell receptor beta chains follows, all from one sample in a study of cytomegalovirus exposure and HLA in healthy donors. Sequencing was performed with immunoSEQ multiplex PCR; in TCRdb, only in-frame clones are kept and a portion is missing. The sample consists of 200,000 to 250,000 clones, roughly 89% of them appearing once. The specimen sequenced was PBMCs. These receptors came from a woman younger than 30 in good health and CMV-seronegative. Each CDR3 is given with its conserved first and last residue. The D gene is left open where the match is weak. Expanded clones are given a class, and other clones once, few, many or no size at all.

j_call | v_call | clone_size | d_call | cdr3_nt | cdr3_aa
TRBJ2-1 | TRBV7-9 | - | TRBD2 | TGTTCCAGCAGCTCCACCTCGGGGGGGGACAATGAGCAGTTCTTC | CSSSSTSGGDNEQFF
TRBJ2-2 | TRBV4-3 | - | - | TGCGCCAGCAGCCAAGAATCCAGTTGGAGCGGGGAGCTGTTTTTT | CASSQESSWSGELFF
TRBJ2-7 | TRBV18 | - | TRBD1 | TGTGCCAGCTCAACCAGGACAGGGGGCTTGGTAAGCGGCTACGAGCAGTACTTC | CASSTRTGGLVSGYEQYF
TRBJ2-2 | TRBV19 | - | TRBD1 | TGTGCCAGTAAGGGACAGATGAACACCGGGGAGCTGTTTTTT | CASKGQMNTGELFF
TRBJ2-1 | TRBV7-2 | - | - | TGTGCCAGCAGCTTAACGGAGCTATCTGAGCAGTTCTTC | CASSLTELSEQFF
TRBJ2-3 | TRBV29-1 | - | - | TGCAGCGTTGAATCGAGGCGCACAGATACGCAGTATTTT | CSVESRRTDTQYF
TRBJ2-7 | TRBV5-1 | - | - | TGCGCCAGCAGCTACGGACAGAGCAGGGGTAGCGAGCAGTACTTC | CASSYGQSRGSEQYF
TRBJ1-2 | TRBV4-3 | - | TRBD1 | TGCGCCAGCAGCCGCCAAAACAGGGGAGGAAGGTATGGCTACACCTTC | CASSRQNRGGRYGYTF
TRBJ2-7 | TRBV18 | - | TRBD1 | TGTGCCAGCTCAACAGGGGTCCCAGGCTTCTACGAGCAGTACTTC | CASSTGVPGFYEQYF
TRBJ1-1 | TRBV4-3 | once | - | TGCGCCAGCAGCCCACAGTTAGTCACTGAAGCTTTCTTT | CASSPQLVTEAFF
TRBJ2-2 | TRBV19 | - | TRBD2 | TGTGCCAGTAGTAGCTCGGGACTAGCGACGAACACCGGGGAGCTGTTTTTT | CASSSSGLATNTGELFF
TRBJ1-2 | TRBV7-9 | - | TRBD1 | TGTGCCAGCAGCTTATTCGGGGCAGGGGGCAGTGTCTACACCTTC | CASSLFGAGGSVYTF
TRBJ2-6 | TRBV7-2 | - | TRBD2 | TGTGCCAGCAGCTTATCGGCTAGCGGGATGAGCTCTGGGGCCAACGTCCTGACTTTC | CASSLSASGMSSGANVLTF
TRBJ1-3 | TRBV13 | - | - | TGTGCCAGCAGCTTAGGGACAGGCTCTGGAAACACCATATATTTT | CASSLGTGSGNTIYF
TRBJ1-2 | TRBV18 | - | - | TGTGCCAGCTCACCAACTCTTGTAGAGAATGGCTACACCTTC | CASSPTLVENGYTF
TRBJ2-3 | TRBV4-3 | once | TRBD2 | TGCGCCAGCAGCCAAGGCGGGAGTGGGACAGATACGCAGTATTTT | CASSQGGSGTDTQYF
TRBJ2-5 | TRBV10-3 | once | - | TGTGCCATCAGGCAGGGAATGGGAGAGACCCAGTACTTC | CAIRQGMGETQYF
TRBJ2-2 | TRBV6-5 | - | TRBD2 | TGTGCCAGCAGTTACGGAACCCATCAAGGGACTACGGAGCTGTTTTTT | CASSYGTHQGTTELFF
TRBJ1-2 | TRBV7-2 | - | - | TGTGCCAGCAGCCTTACGGCGGGGGCATACTATGGCTACACCTTC | CASSLTAGAYYGYTF
TRBJ2-7 | TRBV19 | - | TRBD2 | TGTGCCAGTATGGGGACGGACTTAGCGGGAGAGGACGAGCAGTACTTC | CASMGTDLAGEDEQYF
TRBJ2-7 | TRBV6-5 | - | TRBD1 | TGTGCCAGCAGTTACTCACGGACAGGGTACGAGCAGTACTTC | CASSYSRTGYEQYF
TRBJ2-3 | TRBV19 | - | - | TGTGCCAGTAGTTCTGTCCCCGATACGCAGTATTTT | CASSSVPDTQYF
TRBJ1-2 | TRBV6-5 | few | TRBD1 | TGTGCCAGCAGTTACTCGGGGACAGGAAGATTCGACACCTTC | CASSYSGTGRFDTF
TRBJ2-1 | TRBV4-1 | - | TRBD2 | TGCGCCAGCAGCCACGGTGGGGGGGGATACAATGAGCAGTTCTTC | CASSHGGGGYNEQFF
TRBJ1-2 | TRBV7-2 | - | TRBD1 | TGTGCCAGCAGCTTCACAGGGGGCTATGGCTACACCTTC | CASSFTGGYGYTF
TRBJ2-5 | TRBV7-2 | - | TRBD2 | TGTGCCAGCAGCCAGGGACTAGCGGGAGGGCAAGAGACCCAGTACTTC | CASSQGLAGGQETQYF
TRBJ1-5 | TRBV28 | once | TRBD1 | TGTGCCAGCAGTCCCACCTGGGGCAGGGGGCGGAATCAGCCCCAGCATTTT | CASSPTWGRGRNQPQHF
TRBJ2-7 | TRBV18 | - | TRBD1 | TGTGCCAGCTCACCACTGGACAGGGGTAGCTACGAGCAGTACTTC | CASSPLDRGSYEQYF
TRBJ2-2 | TRBV5-1 | - | TRBD2 | TGCGCCAGCAGCTTGGGGCTAGCGGGGAGTACCGGGGAGCTGTTTTTT | CASSLGLAGSTGELFF
TRBJ1-1 | TRBV19 | few | - | TGTGCCAGTAGTATAAGCGGGGAAGCTTTCTTT | CASSISGEAFF
TRBJ1-2 | TRBV7-9 | - | TRBD1 | TGTGCCAGCAGCTACGTCCGGACAGGGGACTATGGCTACACCTTC | CASSYVRTGDYGYTF
TRBJ1-1 | TRBV9 | - | - | TGTGCCAGCAGCGTAGACGGGAGCCCAAAGAACACTGAAGCTTTCTTT | CASSVDGSPKNTEAFF
TRBJ2-7 | TRBV7-8 | - | TRBD1 | TGTGCCAGCAGCTTAAGGGACAGGTCTGAAGAGCAGTACTTC | CASSLRDRSEEQYF
TRBJ1-6 | TRBV19 | - | TRBD1 | TGTGCCAGTAGTACTCCGGGACAGCCAAATTCACCCCTCCACTTT | CASSTPGQPNSPLHF
TRBJ2-1 | TRBV11-2 | - | TRBD2 | TGTGCCAGCAGTCCAAGAAGGGCTAGCGGGGGGGCTGGGAATGAGCAGTTCTTC | CASSPRRASGGAGNEQFF
TRBJ2-1 | TRBV27 | once | - | TGTGCCAGCAGTTTTGGCCTAGGGGGGGGACGAGAGCAGTTCTTC | CASSFGLGGGREQFF
TRBJ1-2 | TRBV5-4 | - | - | TGTGCCAGCAGCCCCGGACACCGTCTAAACTATGGCTACACCTTC | CASSPGHRLNYGYTF
TRBJ1-3 | TRBV7-3 | - | TRBD1 | TGTGCCAGCAGCTCCACGGGACAGGGGAGTGGAAACACCATATATTTT | CASSSTGQGSGNTIYF
TRBJ1-4 | TRBV11-2 | - | - | TGTGCCAGCAGCTTGACAATATTGCGGGGCGGTGAAAAACTGTTTTTT | CASSLTILRGGEKLFF
TRBJ2-1 | TRBV7-2 | - | - | TGTGCCAGCAGCTTAGCGGGGCACAATGAGCAGTTCTTC | CASSLAGHNEQFF
TRBJ2-5 | TRBV2 | few | - | TGTGCCAGCTCCAGGGAGTCTGGGGAGGTGACCCAGTACTTC | CASSRESGEVTQYF
TRBJ2-2 | TRBV4-2 | - | - | TGTGCCAGCAGCTCGAAGACCGGGGATTGGTGGGAGCTGTTTTTT | CASSSKTGDWWELFF
TRBJ2-7 | TRBV7-9 | - | TRBD1 | TGTGCCAGCAGCACTACTCGTGGTGGACAGGGGTTCGAGCAGTACTTC | CASSTTRGGQGFEQYF
TRBJ2-3 | TRBV5-1 | - | TRBD1 | TGCGCCAGCAGTCAGGGACAGGGTGCAGATACGCAGTATTTT | CASSQGQGADTQYF
TRBJ2-5 | TRBV7-9 | - | TRBD1 | TGTGCCAGCAGCTCCCTCGCCGGGACAGGAGGTGAGCAGTACTTC | CASSSLAGTGGEQYF
TRBJ1-6 | TRBV6-5 | once | - | TGTGCCAGCAGTTACTCGCAGGAGGGGTGGCATTCACCCCTCCACTTT | CASSYSQEGWHSPLHF
TRBJ1-2 | TRBV6-5 | - | - | TGTGCCAGCAGTTACTCCACAGGGACGGTTGGCTACACCTTC | CASSYSTGTVGYTF
TRBJ2-7 | TRBV5-1 | - | TRBD2 | TGCGCCAGCAGCGAAAGATTAGCGGGCGCGTTCTACGAGCAGTACTTC | CASSERLAGAFYEQYF